This T cell receptor (beta chain) was identified in a study of control samples from healthy donors and cancer patients. Trimming took 5 bases from V and 8 from J, leaving 9 bases between them. The CDR3 has 11 amino acids. The germline V gene encodes CDR1 SGHTA and CDR2 FQGNSA. TCRdb keeps only in-frame clones here, not all; method: immunoSEQ multiplex PCR. In the table there are over 85,000 clones, approximately 87% of which are singletons. The V gene is TRBV7-2, the J gene TRBJ1-2; D gene unclear. The specimen was PBMCs. The sequence derives from a woman aged 55-75 years with lung cancer. As DNA, the CDR3 is TGTGCCAGCAGCCCAGTGCTCGGCTACACCTTC. Amino acids: CASSPVLGYTF.